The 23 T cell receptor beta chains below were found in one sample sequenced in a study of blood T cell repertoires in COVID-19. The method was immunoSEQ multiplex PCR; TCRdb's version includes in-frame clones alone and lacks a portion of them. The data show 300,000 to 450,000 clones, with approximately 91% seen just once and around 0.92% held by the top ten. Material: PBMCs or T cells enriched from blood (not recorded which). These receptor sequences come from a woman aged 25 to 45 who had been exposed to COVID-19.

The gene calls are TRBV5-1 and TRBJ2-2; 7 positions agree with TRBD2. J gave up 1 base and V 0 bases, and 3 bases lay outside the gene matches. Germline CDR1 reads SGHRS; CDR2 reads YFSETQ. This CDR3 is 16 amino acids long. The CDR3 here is CASSLAGGRNTGELFF. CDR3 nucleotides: TGCGCCAGCAGCTTGGCCGGCGGGAGGAACACCGGGGAGCTGTTTTTT.

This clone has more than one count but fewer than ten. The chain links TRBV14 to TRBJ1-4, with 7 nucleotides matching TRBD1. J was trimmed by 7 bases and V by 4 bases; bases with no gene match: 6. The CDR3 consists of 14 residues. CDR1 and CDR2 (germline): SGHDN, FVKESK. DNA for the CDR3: TGTGCCAGCAGCCCGACAGGGTTAGGTGAAAAACTGTTTTTT. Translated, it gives CASSPTGLGEKLFF.

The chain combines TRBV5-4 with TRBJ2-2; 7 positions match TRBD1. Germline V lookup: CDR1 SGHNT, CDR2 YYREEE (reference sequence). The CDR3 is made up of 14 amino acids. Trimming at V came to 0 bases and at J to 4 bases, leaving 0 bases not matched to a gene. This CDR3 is CASSLAGGTGELFF. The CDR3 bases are TGTGCCAGCAGCTTGGCAGGGGGCACCGGGGAGCTGTTTTTT.

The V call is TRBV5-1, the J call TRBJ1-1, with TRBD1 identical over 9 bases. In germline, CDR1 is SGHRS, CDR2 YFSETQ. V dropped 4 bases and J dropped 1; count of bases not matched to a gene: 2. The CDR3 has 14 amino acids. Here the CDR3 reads CASSLDRGNTEAFF. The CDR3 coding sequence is TGCGCCAGCAGCCTGGACAGGGGGAACACTGAAGCTTTCTTT.

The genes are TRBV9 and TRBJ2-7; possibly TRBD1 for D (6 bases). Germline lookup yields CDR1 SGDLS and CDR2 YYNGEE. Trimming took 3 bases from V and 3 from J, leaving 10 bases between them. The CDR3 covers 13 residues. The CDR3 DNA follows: TGTGCCAGCAGCGAGGGGGTGGGCTACGAGCAGTACTTC. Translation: CASSEGVGYEQYF.

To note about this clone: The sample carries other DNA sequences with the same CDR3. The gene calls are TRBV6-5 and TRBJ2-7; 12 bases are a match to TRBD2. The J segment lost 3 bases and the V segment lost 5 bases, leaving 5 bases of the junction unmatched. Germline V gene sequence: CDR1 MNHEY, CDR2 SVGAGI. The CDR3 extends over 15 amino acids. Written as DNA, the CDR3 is TGTGCCAGCAGTCTCGGACTAGCGGGGTACTACGAGCAGTACTTC. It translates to CASSLGLAGYYEQYF.

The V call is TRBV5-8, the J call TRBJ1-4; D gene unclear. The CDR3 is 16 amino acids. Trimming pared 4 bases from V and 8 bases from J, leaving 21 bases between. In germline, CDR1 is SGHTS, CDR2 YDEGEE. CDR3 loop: CASSPMDGKIWEKLFF. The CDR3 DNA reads TGTGCCAGCAGCCCCATGGACGGGAAAATCTGGGAAAAACTGTTTTTT.

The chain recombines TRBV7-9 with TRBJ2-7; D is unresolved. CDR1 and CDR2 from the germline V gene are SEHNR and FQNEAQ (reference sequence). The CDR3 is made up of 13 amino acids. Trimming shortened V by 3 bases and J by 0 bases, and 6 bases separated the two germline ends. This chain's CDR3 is CASSLADSYEQYF. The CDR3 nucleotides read TGTGCCAGCAGCTTGGCAGACTCCTACGAGCAGTACTTC.

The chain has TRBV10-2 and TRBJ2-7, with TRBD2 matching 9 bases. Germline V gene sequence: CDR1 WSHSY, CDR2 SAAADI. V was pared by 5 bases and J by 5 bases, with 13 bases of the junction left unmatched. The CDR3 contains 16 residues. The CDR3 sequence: CASSLGAGGPTDEQYF. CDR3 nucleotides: TGCGCCAGCAGTTTGGGGGCGGGAGGGCCGACGGACGAGCAGTACTTC.

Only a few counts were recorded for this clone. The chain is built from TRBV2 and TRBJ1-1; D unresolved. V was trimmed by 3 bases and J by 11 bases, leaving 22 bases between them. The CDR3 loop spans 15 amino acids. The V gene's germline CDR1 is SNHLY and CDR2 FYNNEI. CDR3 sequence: CASSEGRLERRSAFF. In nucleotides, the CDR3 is TGTGCCAGCAGTGAGGGGAGATTGGAGAGGCGATCGGCTTTCTTT.

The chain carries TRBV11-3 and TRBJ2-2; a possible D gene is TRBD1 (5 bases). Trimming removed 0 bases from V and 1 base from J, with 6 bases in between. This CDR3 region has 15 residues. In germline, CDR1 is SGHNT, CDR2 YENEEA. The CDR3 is CASSLEQVNTGELFF. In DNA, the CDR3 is TGTGCCAGCAGCTTAGAACAGGTGAACACCGGGGAGCTGTTTTTT. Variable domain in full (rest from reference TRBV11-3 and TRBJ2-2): EAGVVQSPRYKIIEKKQPVAFWCNPISGHNTLYWYLQNLGQGPELLIRYENEEAVDDSQLPKDRFSAERLKGVDSTLKIQPAELGDSAVYLCASSLEQVNTGELFFGEGSRLTVL.

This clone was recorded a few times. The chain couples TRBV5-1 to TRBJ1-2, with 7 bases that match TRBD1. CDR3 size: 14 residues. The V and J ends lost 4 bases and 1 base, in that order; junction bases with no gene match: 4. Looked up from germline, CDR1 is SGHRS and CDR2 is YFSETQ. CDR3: CASSPGQNNYGYTF. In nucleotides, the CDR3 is TGCGCCAGCAGCCCGGGACAGAATAACTATGGCTACACCTTC.

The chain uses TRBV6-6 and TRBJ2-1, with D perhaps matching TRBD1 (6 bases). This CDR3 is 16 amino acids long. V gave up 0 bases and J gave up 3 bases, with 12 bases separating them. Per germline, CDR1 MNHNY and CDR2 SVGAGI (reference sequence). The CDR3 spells CASSYSDRYIYNEQFF. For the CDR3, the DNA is TGTGCCAGCAGTTACTCTGACAGGTACATCTACAATGAGCAGTTCTTC.

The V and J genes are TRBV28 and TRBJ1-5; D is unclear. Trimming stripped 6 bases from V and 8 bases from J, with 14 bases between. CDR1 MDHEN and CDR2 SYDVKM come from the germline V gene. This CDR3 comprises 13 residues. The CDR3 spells CASSLPGYEPQHF. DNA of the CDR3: TGTGCCAGCAGCCTTCCGGGGTACGAGCCCCAGCATTTT.

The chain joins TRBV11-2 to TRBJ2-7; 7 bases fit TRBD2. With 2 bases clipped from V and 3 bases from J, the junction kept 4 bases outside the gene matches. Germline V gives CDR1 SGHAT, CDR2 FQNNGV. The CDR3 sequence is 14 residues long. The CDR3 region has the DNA TGTGCCAGCAGCTTACTAGCGGCTATCTACGAGCAGTACTTC. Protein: CASSLLAAIYEQYF.

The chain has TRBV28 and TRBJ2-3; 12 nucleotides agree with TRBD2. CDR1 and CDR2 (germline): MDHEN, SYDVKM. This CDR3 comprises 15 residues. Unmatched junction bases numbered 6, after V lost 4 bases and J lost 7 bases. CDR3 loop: CASSSTSGSSHTQYF. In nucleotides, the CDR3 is TGTGCCAGCAGTTCGACTAGCGGGAGTTCGCATACGCAGTATTTT.

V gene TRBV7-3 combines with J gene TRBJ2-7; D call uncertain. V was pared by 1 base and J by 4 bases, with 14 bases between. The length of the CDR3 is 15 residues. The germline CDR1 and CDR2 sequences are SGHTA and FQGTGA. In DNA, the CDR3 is TGTGCCAGCAGCTTAAGGTTCCGCAGAAGATACGAGCAGTACTTC. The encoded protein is CASSLRFRRRYEQYF.

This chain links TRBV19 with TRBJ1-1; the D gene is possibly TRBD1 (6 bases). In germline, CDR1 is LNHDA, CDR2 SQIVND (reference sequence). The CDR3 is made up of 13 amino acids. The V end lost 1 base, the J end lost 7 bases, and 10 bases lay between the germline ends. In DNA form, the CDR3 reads TGTGCCAGTAGTATAGGGCAGGGGCTTGAAGCTTTCTTT. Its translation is CASSIGQGLEAFF.

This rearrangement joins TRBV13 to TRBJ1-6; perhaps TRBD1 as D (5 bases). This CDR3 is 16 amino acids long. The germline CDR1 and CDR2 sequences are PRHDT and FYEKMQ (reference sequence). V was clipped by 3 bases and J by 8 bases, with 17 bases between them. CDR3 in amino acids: CASSFKRNFRDSPLHF. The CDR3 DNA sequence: TGTGCCAGCAGCTTTAAACGCAATTTCAGGGATTCACCCCTCCACTTT.

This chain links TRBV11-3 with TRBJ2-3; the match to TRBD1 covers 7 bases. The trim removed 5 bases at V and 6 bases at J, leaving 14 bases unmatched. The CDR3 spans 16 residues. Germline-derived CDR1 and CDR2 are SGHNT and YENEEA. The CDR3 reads CASSERTGSNTDTQYF. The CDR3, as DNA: TGTGCCAGCAGCGAGAGGACAGGCTCCAATACGGATACGCAGTATTTT.

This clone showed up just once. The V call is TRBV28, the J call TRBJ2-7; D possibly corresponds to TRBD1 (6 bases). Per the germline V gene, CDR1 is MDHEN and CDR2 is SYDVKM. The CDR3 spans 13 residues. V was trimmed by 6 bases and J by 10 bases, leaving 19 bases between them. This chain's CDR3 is CASREYRGQLQYF. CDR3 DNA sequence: TGTGCCAGCAGAGAATACCGTGGACAGCTTCAGTACTTC.

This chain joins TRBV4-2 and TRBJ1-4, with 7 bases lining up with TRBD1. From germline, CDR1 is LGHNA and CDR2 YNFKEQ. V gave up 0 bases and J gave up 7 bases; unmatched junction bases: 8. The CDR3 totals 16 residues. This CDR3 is CASSQDLRRGIEKLFF. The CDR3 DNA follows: TGTGCCAGCAGCCAAGATCTTCGCAGGGGGATTGAAAAACTGTTTTTT.

This chain's CDR3 is CASSLNLRLSYEQYF. CDR3 DNA: TGTGCCAGCAGCCTAAACCTGCGACTCTCCTACGAGCAGTACTTC. V is TRBV6-6 and J is TRBJ2-7; D not certain. V lost 6 bases and J 0 bases, leaving 15 bases between the germline ends. The CDR3 length is 15 residues. CDR1 and CDR2 from the germline V gene are MNHNY and SVGAGI (reference sequence).